Each of the 25 T cell receptor beta chains below was sequenced from the same sample in a study of blood T cell repertoires in COVID-19 (dated by TCRdb to the early 2020s). The protocol used for the library was the immunoSEQ multiplex PCR assay. TCRdb obtained this table from immuneACCESS and retained in-frame rearrangements with V and J assigned. These tables miss some clones; where compared with another copy, unresolved V genes account for less than half of the shortfall, and the remainder is unexplained. The sample data list about 140,000 clones, and over 70% of these were observed just once. The ten most abundant clones make up about 10% of the sample. Material: peripheral blood. The receptors shown here come from a man in his sixties with active or convalescent COVID-19.

CDR3 coding DNA: TGTGCCAGCAGCCGGGAAAGCGATGAAAAACTGTTTTTT. Its translation is CASSRESDEKLFF. V and J are TRBV27 and TRBJ1-4; D unresolved. Trimming removed 6 bases from V and 6 bases from J, with 11 bases in between. This CDR3 has 13 amino acids. CDR1 is MNHEY and CDR2 is SMNVEV in the germline V gene (reference sequence).

The chain has TRBV3-1 (or the pseudogene TRBV3-2) and TRBJ2-7; 9 bases align to TRBD1. The germline CDR1 and CDR2 sequences are LGHDT and YNNKEL (reference sequence). This CDR3 region has 14 residues. The V gene end was trimmed by 8 bases and the J gene end by 4 bases; junction bases not matched to a gene: 9. For the CDR3, the DNA is TGTGCCAGCGGACCGGGACAGGGTAGATACGAGCAGTACTTC. The encoded protein is CASGPGQGRYEQYF.

Regarding this clone: Other DNA sequences in the sample encode the same CDR3. This sequence joins TRBV9 and TRBJ2-1, with a possible D match to TRBD2 (6 bases). Trimming removed 0 bases from V and 10 bases from J, with 8 bases in between. This CDR3 is 12 amino acids long. Germline CDR1 and CDR2: SGDLS and YYNGEE. This chain's CDR3 is CASSVVAGEQFF. The CDR3 DNA follows: TGTGCCAGCAGCGTAGTCGCGGGAGAGCAGTTCTTC.

As concerns this clone: This CDR3 is also generated by other DNA sequences in the sample. The chain has TRBV5-1 and TRBJ1-5, with D perhaps TRBD1 (6 bases). The CDR3 has 14 amino acids. The germline V and J ends were trimmed by 4 bases and 0 bases, with 8 bases remaining between them. CDR1 and CDR2 from the germline V gene are SGHRS and YFSETQ. The DNA for the CDR3 is TGCGCCAGCAGCCCGGACAGTAGCAATCAGCCCCAGCATTTT. It codes for CASSPDSSNQPQHF.

V gene TRBV5-1 combines with J gene TRBJ2-2; TRBD1 is a possible D gene (5 bases). The CDR3 totals 14 residues. Trimming cost V 0 bases and J 3 bases, with 6 bases left between them. Germline lookup yields CDR1 SGHRS and CDR2 YFSETQ. CDR3 sequence: CASSLAQDTGELFF. The CDR3 bases are TGCGCCAGCAGCTTGGCACAGGACACCGGGGAGCTGTTTTTT.

In its sample, this clone was seen a few times. The chain employs TRBV6-5 and TRBJ1-2; 7 nucleotides agree with TRBD1. There are 13 residues in the CDR3. Germline assignment: CDR1 MNHEY and CDR2 SVGAGI. J was trimmed by 8 bases and V by 0 bases; bases with no gene match: 3. The CDR3 coding sequence is TGTGCCAGCAGTTACTCAAACAGGGGAGGCTACACCTTC. As protein: CASSYSNRGGYTF.

The CDR3 spells CASSRNEQYF. For the CDR3, the DNA is TGTGCCAGCAGCCGTAACGAGCAGTACTTC. The rearrangement uses TRBV28 and TRBJ2-7; D remains ambiguous. The ends were cut back, 6 bases at V and 5 bases at J, with 5 bases in the middle. Germline V gene sequence: CDR1 MDHEN, CDR2 SYDVKM. This CDR3 is 10 amino acids long. The full variable domain, its missing parts supplied by reference TRBV28 and TRBJ2-7, is DVKVTQSSRYLVKRTGEKVFLECVQDMDHENMFWYRQDPGLGLRLIYFSYDVKMKEKGDIPEGYSVSREKKERFSLILESASTNQTSMYLCASSRNEQYFGPGTRLTVT.

The DNA for the CDR3 is TGTGCCAGTAGTCCTAGGGGGTCCGCTAGCGGGAGAACCTACAATGAGCAGTTCTTC. It specifies CASSPRGSASGRTYNEQFF. The V call is TRBV19, the J call TRBJ2-1; the match to TRBD2 covers 10 bases. CDR3 length: 19 residues. CDR1 and CDR2 from the germline V gene are LNHDA and SQIVND (reference sequence). V shed 5 bases, J shed 2 bases, and the junction held 15 bases outside the gene matches.

The rearrangement uses TRBV4-1 and TRBJ2-3, with D perhaps TRBD2 (5 bases). The length of the CDR3 is 17 residues. The germline V gene has CDR1 MGHRA and CDR2 YSYEKL. Trimming pared 5 bases from V and 0 bases from J, leaving 18 bases between. The CDR3 DNA sequence: TGCGCCAGCAGCGCGCCACCCCTCCAGCGGAGCACAGATACGCAGTATTTT. Translating gives CASSAPPLQRSTDTQYF.

V is TRBV9 and J is TRBJ1-5; maybe TRBD1 (6 bases). Germline V gene lookup returns CDR1 SGDLS and CDR2 YYNGEE. V gave up 3 bases and J gave up 3 bases, with 10 bases separating them. The CDR3 covers 14 residues. Written as DNA, the CDR3 is TGTGCCAGCAGCGCGGGACAATTCAATCAGCCCCAGCATTTT. Protein product: CASSAGQFNQPQHF. Together with reference TRBV9 and TRBJ1-5, the CDR3 gives the full variable domain: DSGVTQTPKHLITATGQRVTLRCSPRSGDLSVYWYQQSLDQGLQFLIQYYNGEERAKGNILERFSAQQFPDLHSELNLSSLELGDSALYFCASSAGQFNQPQHFGDGTRLSIL.

V gene TRBV4-1 combines with J gene TRBJ2-7; 7 bases align to TRBD1. This CDR3 has 15 amino acids. Germline loops: CDR1 MGHRA, CDR2 YSYEKL. V trimming: 4 bases; J trimming: 0 bases; junction bases outside the gene matches: 6. Written as DNA, the CDR3 is TGCGCCAGCAGCCCAAACCGGGACAGCTCCTACGAGCAGTACTTC. This codes for CASSPNRDSSYEQYF.

This rearrangement joins TRBV29-1 to TRBJ1-2, with TRBD1 matching over 7 bases. Per germline, CDR1 SQVTM and CDR2 ANQGSEA. The CDR3 runs 15 residues. The J segment lost 6 bases and the V segment lost 7 bases, leaving 17 bases of the junction unmatched. This CDR3 is CSGRPLRGQGDGYTF. Written as DNA, the CDR3 is TGCAGCGGCCGACCCTTGAGGGGGCAGGGTGATGGCTACACCTTC.

The chain uses TRBV4-1 and TRBJ2-5, with TRBD1 matching 9 bases. The CDR3 is made up of 15 amino acids. CDR1 and CDR2 (germline): MGHRA, YSYEKL. V lost 4 bases to trimming and J lost 4 bases; unmatched junction nucleotides: 7. Written as DNA, the CDR3 is TGCGCCAGCAGCCTCAGACAGGGGGAAAGAGAGACCCAGTACTTC. This translates into CASSLRQGERETQYF.

The V and J genes are TRBV2 and TRBJ1-5; perhaps TRBD1 as D (6 bases). The CDR3 has 15 residues. Germline-derived CDR1 and CDR2 are SNHLY and FYNNEI. The ends were cut back, 5 bases at V and 0 bases at J, with 11 bases in the middle. The CDR3 loop reads CASSRTGYSNQPQHF. In nucleotides, the CDR3 is TGTGCCAGCAGTCGTACAGGGTATAGCAATCAGCCCCAGCATTTT.

CDR3 DNA: TGTGCCAGCAGTTTCGCAGGGGCGAACTATGGCTACACCTTC. Residues: CASSFAGANYGYTF. V is TRBV28 and J is TRBJ1-2, with a weak D call TRBD1 (6 bases). This CDR3 comprises 14 residues. Trimming removed 3 bases at V and 2 bases at J, with 10 bases between. Germline CDR1 and CDR2: MDHEN and SYDVKM.

The genes are TRBV28 and TRBJ1-5, with 10 bases identical to TRBD1. Germline CDR1 and CDR2: MDHEN and SYDVKM. The CDR3 sequence is 18 residues long. The trim removed 3 bases at V and 0 bases at J, leaving 8 bases unmatched. The CDR3 DNA sequence: TGTGCCAGCAGTTTCCGGACAGGGGGAACGTATAGCAATCAGCCCCAGCATTTT. This sequence encodes CASSFRTGGTYSNQPQHF.

The chain couples TRBV7-9 to TRBJ1-4; D call uncertain. Germline CDR1 reads SEHNR; CDR2 reads FQNEAQ (reference sequence). V lost 7 bases and J lost 0, with 9 bases in between. CDR3 length: 14 residues. CDR3 nucleotide sequence: TGTGCCAGCACCCCCGGGACAACTAATGAAAAACTGTTTTTT. The encoded protein is CASTPGTTNEKLFF.

This chain links TRBV9 with TRBJ2-3, with 10 positions matching TRBD2. The J segment lost 4 bases and the V segment lost 4 bases, leaving 3 bases of the junction unmatched. The CDR3 loop spans 14 amino acids. Germline V gene sequence: CDR1 SGDLS, CDR2 YYNGEE. The CDR3 sequence: CASSRSGRPDTQYF. The CDR3 DNA reads TGTGCCAGCAGCCGTAGCGGGAGGCCAGATACGCAGTATTTT.

This chain connects TRBV5-5 to TRBJ1-3, with D unresolved. The V end was cut by 4 bases, the J end by 0 bases, with 17 bases between. CDR3 length equals 17 residues. Germline V gene sequence: CDR1 SGHKS, CDR2 YYEKEE (reference sequence). The CDR3 region is CASSVAPNPRSGNTIYF. CDR3 sequence (DNA): TGTGCCAGCAGCGTGGCACCTAACCCACGCTCTGGAAACACCATATATTTT.

The chain recombines TRBV6-5 with TRBJ1-2, with 10 bases fitting TRBD1. This CDR3 comprises 15 residues. Germline V gives CDR1 MNHEY, CDR2 SVGAGI. J gave up 7 bases and V 5 bases, and 10 bases lay outside the gene matches. CDR3 sequence (DNA): TGTGCCAGCAGTACGGGACAGGGGCAAACCCGTGGCTACACCTTC. Its translation is CASSTGQGQTRGYTF.

V gene TRBV7-3 combines with J gene TRBJ2-2; TRBD1 might be the D (6 bases). The CDR3 runs to 14 residues. V lost 5 bases to trimming and J lost 5 bases, with 12 bases between them. Germline V gives CDR1 SGHTA, CDR2 FQGTGA. The DNA of the CDR3 is TGTGCCAGCAGCCGACAGGCGCATACCGGGGAGCTGTTTTTT. This gives the protein CASSRQAHTGELFF.

The V call is TRBV6-5, the J call TRBJ2-7, with TRBD2 as a possible D gene (5 bases). The CDR3 extends over 15 amino acids. Germline loops: CDR1 MNHEY, CDR2 SVGAGI. The germline V and J ends were trimmed by 5 bases and 0 bases, with 14 bases remaining between them. The DNA of the CDR3 is TGTGCCAGCAGTACTCGGACTGCAACCTCCTACGAGCAGTACTTC. Protein sequence: CASSTRTATSYEQYF.

The chain is built from TRBV9 and TRBJ2-1; TRBD2 matches 9 bases. The V gene end was trimmed by 4 bases and the J gene end by 7 bases; junction bases not matched to a gene: 15. CDR1 is SGDLS and CDR2 is YYNGEE in the germline V gene. The CDR3 loop spans 17 amino acids. This CDR3 is CASSPSGASGIGNEQFF. The CDR3 nucleotides are TGTGCCAGCAGCCCAAGTGGGGCTAGCGGGATTGGGAATGAGCAGTTCTTC.

The rearrangement uses TRBV28 and TRBJ1-1, with TRBD1 matching over 7 bases. Per the germline V gene, CDR1 is MDHEN and CDR2 is SYDVKM. CDR3 length: 12 residues. After removal of 4 bases from V and 6 bases from J, the junction contained 2 bases not matched to a gene. The CDR3 loop reads CASSYGQAEAFF. The CDR3 DNA follows: TGTGCCAGCAGTTATGGACAGGCTGAAGCTTTCTTT.

The CDR3 DNA sequence: TGTGCCAGCAGCTTTAGCGCAGGACTAGCGGGAGATACGCAGTATTTT. It codes for CASSFSAGLAGDTQYF. The rearrangement joins TRBV5-8 to TRBJ2-3; TRBD2 aligns across 11 bases. Germline CDR1 SGHTS, CDR2 YDEGEE. The junction had 7 bases not matched to a gene; V was cut back by 2 bases and J by 5 bases. The CDR3 is 16 amino acids.